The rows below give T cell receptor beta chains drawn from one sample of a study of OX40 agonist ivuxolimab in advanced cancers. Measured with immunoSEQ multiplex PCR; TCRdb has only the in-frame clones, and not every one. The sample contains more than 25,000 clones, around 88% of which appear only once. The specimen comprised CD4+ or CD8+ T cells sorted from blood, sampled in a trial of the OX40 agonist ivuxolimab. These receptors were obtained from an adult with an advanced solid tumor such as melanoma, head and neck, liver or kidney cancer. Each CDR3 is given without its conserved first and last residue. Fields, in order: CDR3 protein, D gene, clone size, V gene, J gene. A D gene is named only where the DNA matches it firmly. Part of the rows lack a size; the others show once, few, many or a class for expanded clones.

ASASGRAMKNTQY	TRBD2	.	TRBV19	TRBJ2-3
ASSWKGRVSYEQY	.	.	TRBV7-4	TRBJ2-7
RGSRVGKMNTEAF	.	.	TRBV29-1	TRBJ1-1
ASRLSPGVDRYT	.	.	TRBV6-5	TRBJ1-2
ASSSYQGTEAF	.	few	TRBV5-1	TRBJ1-1
ASSQGPAEAF	.	.	TRBV28	TRBJ1-1
ASSLRGLAGEAEETQY	TRBD2	.	TRBV7-2	TRBJ2-5
ASSSSGGNYGYT	.	.	TRBV27	TRBJ1-2
ASSLEFGAPQETQY	.	.	TRBV27	TRBJ2-5
ASSYAVKGDNEKLF	.	.	TRBV6-5	TRBJ1-4
ASRRTGAGNEQF	TRBD1	.	TRBV25-1	TRBJ2-1
ASSLLGNEQY	.	.	TRBV28	TRBJ2-7
AISESPTSVTGELF	TRBD2	.	TRBV10-3	TRBJ2-2
ACSPGTTGNTIY	.	.	TRBV30	TRBJ1-3
ASSPSGTSGGELF	TRBD2	.	TRBV4-2	TRBJ2-2
ASSLEVGSGDTQY	.	.	TRBV5-6	TRBJ2-3
ASSQEISHYEQY	.	.	TRBV4-3	TRBJ2-7
ASSSRGNEQY	.	.	TRBV28	TRBJ2-7
ASSEISRPGTGPYEQY	TRBD1	.	TRBV6-1	TRBJ2-7
ASSQADWTGEETQY	TRBD1	once	TRBV4-1	TRBJ2-5
ASSTPRTGGRDEQF	TRBD1	.	TRBV7-9	TRBJ2-1
SVDTGWGETQY	.	.	TRBV29-1	TRBJ2-5
ASILGDGIQY	.	.	TRBV7-9	TRBJ2-4
ATLSRTSENTGELF	TRBD2	.	TRBV19	TRBJ2-2
ASIDSDYEQY	.	.	TRBV7-6	TRBJ2-7
ASSDPAGQGLDTEAF	.	.	TRBV6-1	TRBJ1-1
ASSPPRAGGTGELF	TRBD2	.	TRBV13	TRBJ2-2
ASSYSRKGGYGYT	.	once	TRBV6-5	TRBJ1-2
ASIGTTSYEQY	TRBD2	.	TRBV19	TRBJ2-7
ASSLVGTAFNEQF	TRBD1	.	TRBV7-9	TRBJ2-1
ASSSWPGAEAF	.	.	TRBV27	TRBJ1-1
ASSPAAGQYEQY	.	.	TRBV4-1	TRBJ2-7
ASSGGVYNSPLH	.	.	TRBV27	TRBJ1-6
ASSPGGNQPQH	.	few	TRBV7-9	TRBJ1-5
ASNNALYEQY	.	once	TRBV7-9	TRBJ2-7
ASSSQGGAEAF	.	few	TRBV4-1	TRBJ1-1
SVEGRGGQGGDTQY	.	.	TRBV29-1	TRBJ2-3
ASSFLVRTTEAF	.	.	TRBV5-6	TRBJ1-1
ASSDGQGANEQF	TRBD1	.	TRBV2	TRBJ2-1
ASSRVQGDTGELF	TRBD1	.	TRBV6-5	TRBJ2-2
ATSRDRLAGGANVLT	TRBD2	.	TRBV15	TRBJ2-6
ASSGRNGYT	.	once	TRBV9	TRBJ1-2
ASSRYNRRRSNTGELF	.	once	TRBV7-8	TRBJ2-2
ASSDSSGSYNEQF	.	.	TRBV6-4	TRBJ2-1
ASSQDGAQASYEQY	.	.	TRBV4-3	TRBJ2-7
ASSYTGPHQPQH	.	.	TRBV7-9	TRBJ1-5
ASRHRENEKLF	.	.	TRBV19	TRBJ1-4
ASSLAYGNEKLF	.	many	TRBV7-9	TRBJ1-4
ASSPLGGGDQPQH	.	.	TRBV27	TRBJ1-5
ASSLLRASFNEKLF	.	.	TRBV28	TRBJ1-4
SAGTGPDTEAF	TRBD1	.	TRBV29-1	TRBJ1-1
ASSLLAGGPNEQY	TRBD2	.	TRBV5-4	TRBJ2-7
ASSQPNSPLH	.	.	TRBV27	TRBJ1-6
ASSWERAVGNEQF	.	.	TRBV28	TRBJ2-1
ASRGTSGSLSDTQY	TRBD2	.	TRBV2	TRBJ2-3
ASSLRQGGYEQY	.	once	TRBV6-1	TRBJ2-7
AISESWTGGEEEMLSTQY	TRBD1	.	TRBV10-3	TRBJ2-3
ASSPHPGGANYGYT	.	once	TRBV9	TRBJ1-2